This T cell receptor beta chain is drawn from a study of cytomegalovirus exposure and HLA in healthy donors. Concerning this clone itself: The antigen remains unidentified.

A multiplex PCR was run with 60 Vbeta primers and 13 Jbeta primers. Sequencing was performed with immunoSEQ multiplex PCR; in TCRdb, only in-frame clones are kept and a portion is missing. The table records about 180,000 clones, roughly four fifths of them present only once. The V gene lost 4 bases and the J gene lost 7 bases, with 10 bases spanning the gap. Germline CDR1 MNHNS, CDR2 SASEGT. This CDR3 has 12 amino acids. Study conclusions and caveats: The authors later found HLA-associated TCR beta chains more clonally expanded than equally common others. Later on, an analysis showed TCR association rates differing by HLA locus, with DRB1 the most and HLA-C the fewest.

The specimen sequenced was PBMCs. This receptor was taken from a woman aged 45-65 years in good health and CMV-seronegative. V and J are TRBV6-1 and TRBJ1-1; D uncertain. The CDR3 protein is CASSVSGFEAFF. The CDR3 DNA reads as TGTGCCAGCAGTGTATCCGGGTTTGAAGCTTTCTTT.